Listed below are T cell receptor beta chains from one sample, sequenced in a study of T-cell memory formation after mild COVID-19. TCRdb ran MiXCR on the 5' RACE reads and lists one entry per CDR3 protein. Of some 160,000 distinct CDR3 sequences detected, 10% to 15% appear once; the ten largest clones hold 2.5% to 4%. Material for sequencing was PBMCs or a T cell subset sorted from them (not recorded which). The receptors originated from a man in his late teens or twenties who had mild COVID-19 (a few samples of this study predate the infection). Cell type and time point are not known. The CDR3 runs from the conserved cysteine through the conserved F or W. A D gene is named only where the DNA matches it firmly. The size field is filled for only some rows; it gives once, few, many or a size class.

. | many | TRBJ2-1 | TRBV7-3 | TGTGCCAGCAGCCCGATAGCAGGCTCCTACAATGAGCAGTTCTTC | CASSPIAGSYNEQFF
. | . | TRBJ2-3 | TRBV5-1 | TGCGCCAGCAGCTTGGCCCGTAGCCCCCCAGATACGCAGTATTTT | CASSLARSPPDTQYF
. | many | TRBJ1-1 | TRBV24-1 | TGTGCCACCAGTGACTACATGAACACTGAAGCTTTCTTT | CATSDYMNTEAFF
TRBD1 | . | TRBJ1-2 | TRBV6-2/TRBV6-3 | TGTGCCAGCAGGACAGGGACCTATGGCTACACCTTC | CASRTGTYGYTF
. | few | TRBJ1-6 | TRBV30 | TGTGCCTGGAGTGCCCGGGATTTAGGGTCACCCCTCCACTTT | CAWSARDLGSPLHF
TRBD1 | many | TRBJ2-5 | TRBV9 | TGTGCCAGCAGCGGGACAGGGCGAGAGACCCAGTACTTC | CASSGTGRETQYF
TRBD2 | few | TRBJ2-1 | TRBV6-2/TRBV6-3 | TGTGCCAGCAGTCAAGCGGGGGCGGCGTTCTTC | CASSQAGAAFF
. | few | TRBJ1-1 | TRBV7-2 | TGTGCCAGCAGCCCAGCCCGGGGGTACACTGAAGCTTTCTTT | CASSPARGYTEAFF
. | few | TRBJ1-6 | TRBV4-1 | TGCGCCAGCAGCCGAGGGGAGAGCTCCTATAATTCACCCCTCCACTTT | CASSRGESSYNSPLHF
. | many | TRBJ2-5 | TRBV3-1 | TGTGCCAGCAGCCAAGGTTTCCAGGGTGGTCAAGAGACCCAGTACTTC | CASSQGFQGGQETQYF
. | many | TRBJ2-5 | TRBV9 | TGTGCCAGCAGCCAGGGGCCGCCAGGTTGGGGAGAGACCCAGTACTTC | CASSQGPPGWGETQYF
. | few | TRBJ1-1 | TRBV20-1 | TGCAGCCTCCAGGGTCTGGGAAACACTGAAGCTTTCTTT | CSLQGLGNTEAFF
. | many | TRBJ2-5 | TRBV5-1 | TGCGCCAGCAGCTTCGCGGGGCTTGAGACCCAGTACTTC | CASSFAGLETQYF
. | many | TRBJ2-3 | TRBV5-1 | TGCGCCAGCGCCGGGAGCCCGGGGAATACGCAGTATTTT | CASAGSPGNTQYF